Presented here are 9 T cell receptor beta chains from one specimen sequenced in a study of T cell changes during pregnancy in multiple sclerosis. Profiling relied on immunoSEQ multiplex PCR, and the TCRdb table lists in-frame clones only, not all of them. This sample has fewer than 20,000 clones, with 87% found just once. This sample comprised CD8+ T cells from peripheral blood mononuclear cells, obtained in the third trimester of pregnancy. These receptors were collected from a female donor in good health, enrolled as a control in a pregnancy study.

The chain employs TRBV21-1 and TRBJ2-7; TRBD2 is the table's D call, not checked against the DNA. TRBV21-1 is a pseudogene segment. This CDR3 is 14 amino acids long. CDR3 sequence: CASSKDGGLNEQYF. CDR3 coding DNA: TGTGCCAGCAGCAAAGACGGGGGGTTGAACGAGCAGTACTTC.

This chain links TRBV28 with TRBJ2-7, with D maybe TRBD1 (6 bases). Deletions cut 2 bases from V and 2 bases from J, with 10 bases between. The CDR3 consists of 14 residues. Germline values: CDR1 MDHEN, CDR2 SYDVKM. The DNA of the CDR3 is TGTGCCAGCAGTTTAAGGGGGTTTCCCTACGAGCAGTACTTC. Translated: CASSLRGFPYEQYF.

This chain links TRBV10-3 with TRBJ1-2; possible D gene TRBD1, 5 bases. Germline values: CDR1 ENHRY, CDR2 SYGVKD. V was pared by 7 bases and J by 0 bases, with 12 bases between. The CDR3 extends over 14 amino acids. Here the CDR3 reads CAIKDTSSNYGYTF. The CDR3 DNA reads TGTGCCATCAAGGACACCTCTTCTAACTATGGCTACACCTTC.

CDR3 sequence reads: CASSFLAASTDTQYF. In DNA, the CDR3 is TGTGCCAGCAGTTTTTTAGCAGCTAGCACAGATACGCAGTATTTT. The chain is built from TRBV27 and TRBJ2-3, with D hard to call. The CDR3 covers 15 residues. Germline lookup yields CDR1 MNHEY and CDR2 SMNVEV (reference sequence). Trimming stripped 3 bases from V and 0 bases from J, with 10 bases between.

The chain joins TRBV27 to TRBJ2-7, with TRBD1 as a possible D gene (6 bases). Trimming took off 8 bases at V and 1 base at J, with 12 bases between the two ends. Per germline, CDR1 MNHEY and CDR2 SMNVEV (reference sequence). There are 13 residues in the CDR3. The CDR3 DNA is TGTGCCAGCGCTTCGGACAGTTCCTACGAGCAGTACTTC. Translating it yields CASASDSSYEQYF.

The chain couples TRBV27 to TRBJ2-7, with TRBD2 identical over 8 bases. Looked up from germline, CDR1 is MNHEY and CDR2 is SMNVEV (reference sequence). This CDR3 region has 16 residues. V shed 2 bases and J 2 bases; nucleotides not matched to a gene: 8. The CDR3 protein is CASSLVTGRGPYEQYF. In DNA form, the CDR3 reads TGTGCCAGCAGTTTAGTCACCGGGAGGGGACCCTACGAGCAGTACTTC.

The chain recombines TRBV5-8 with TRBJ1-6, with 9 bases matching TRBD1. V was pared by 3 bases and J by 8 bases, with 3 bases of the junction left unmatched. CDR1 and CDR2 (germline): SGHTS, YDEGEE. This CDR3 has 14 residues. The CDR3 loop is CASSSGQGYSPLHF. In DNA form, the CDR3 reads TGTGCCAGCAGCTCGGGACAGGGTTATTCACCCCTCCACTTT.

The chain is built from TRBV7-8 and TRBJ1-5; 8 nucleotides match TRBD1. CDR1 is SGHVS, CDR2 FQNEAQ, per germline. Germline trimming cut 5 bases from V and 5 bases from J; bases unmatched to any gene: 8. The CDR3 runs 15 residues. The CDR3 spells CASSPRPTGDQPQHF. Written as DNA, the CDR3 is TGTGCCAGCAGCCCCCGCCCGACAGGGGATCAGCCCCAGCATTTT.

The genes are TRBV27 and TRBJ2-5; possible D gene TRBD2, 6 bases. Germline-derived CDR1 and CDR2 are MNHEY and SMNVEV (reference sequence). This CDR3 is 16 amino acids long. V gave up 2 bases and J gave up 1 base, with 14 bases separating them. CDR3 sequence (DNA): TGTGCCAGCAGTTTAGTTGGGGGGACTCCCCAAGAGACCCAGTACTTC. Translating it yields CASSLVGGTPQETQYF.